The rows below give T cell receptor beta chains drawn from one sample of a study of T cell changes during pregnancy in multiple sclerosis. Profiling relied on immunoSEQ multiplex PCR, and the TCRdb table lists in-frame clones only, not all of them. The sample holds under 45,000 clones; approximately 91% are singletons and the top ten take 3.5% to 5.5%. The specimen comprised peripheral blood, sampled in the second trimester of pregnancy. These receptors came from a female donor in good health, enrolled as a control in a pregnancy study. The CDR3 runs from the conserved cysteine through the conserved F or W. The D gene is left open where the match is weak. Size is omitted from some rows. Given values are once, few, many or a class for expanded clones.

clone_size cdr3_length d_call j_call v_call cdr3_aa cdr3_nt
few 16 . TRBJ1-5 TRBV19 CASNQKSRGFNQPQHF TGTGCCAGTAACCAAAAGAGCCGGGGATTCAATCAGCCCCAGCATTTT
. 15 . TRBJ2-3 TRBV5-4 CASSLPGTRTDTQYF TGTGCCAGCAGCTTACCGGGGACTCGCACAGATACGCAGTATTTT
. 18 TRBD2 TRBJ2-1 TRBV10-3 CAISGGSGGPAPYNEQFF TGTGCCATCAGTGGGGGTAGCGGGGGGCCCGCCCCCTACAATGAGCAGTTCTTC
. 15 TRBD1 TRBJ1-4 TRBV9 CASSVSGTGDEKLFF TGTGCCAGCAGCGTATCCGGGACAGGGGATGAAAAACTGTTTTTT
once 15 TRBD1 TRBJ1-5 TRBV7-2 CASSSGQVSNQPQHF TGTGCCAGCAGTTCTGGACAGGTTAGCAATCAGCCCCAGCATTTT
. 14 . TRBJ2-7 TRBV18 CASSPYLQGYEQYF TGTGCCAGCTCACCGTATCTACAGGGCTACGAGCAGTACTTC
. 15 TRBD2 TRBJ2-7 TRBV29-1 CSVDHPSGSSYEQYF TGCAGCGTTGACCACCCAAGCGGGAGCTCCTACGAGCAGTACTTC
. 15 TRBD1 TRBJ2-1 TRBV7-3 CASSADRGRYNEQFF TGTGCCAGCAGCGCCGACAGGGGACGGTACAATGAGCAGTTCTTC
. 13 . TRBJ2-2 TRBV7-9 CASSLSGGGELFF TGTGCCAGCAGCCTTAGCGGTGGCGGGGAGCTGTTTTTT
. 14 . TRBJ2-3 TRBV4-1 CASSLASERDTQYF TGCGCCAGCAGCCTGGCCTCGGAGAGAGATACGCAGTATTTT
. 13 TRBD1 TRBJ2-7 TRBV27 CASSPRQGGEQYF TGTGCCAGCAGTCCGAGACAGGGCGGCGAGCAGTACTTC
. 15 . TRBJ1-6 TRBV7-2 CASSLRGSDNSPLHF TGTGCCAGCAGCCTTCGGGGGTCGGATAATTCACCCCTCCACTTT
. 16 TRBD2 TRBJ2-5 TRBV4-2 CASSPNVAGGGETQYF TGTGCCAGCAGCCCCAATGTGGCGGGGGGGGGTGAGACCCAGTACTTC
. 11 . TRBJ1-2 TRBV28 CASSYPHGYTF TGTGCCAGCAGCTACCCTCATGGCTACACCTTC
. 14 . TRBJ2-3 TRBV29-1 CSVEFLVALDTQYF TGCAGCGTTGAATTCCTCGTAGCCTTAGATACGCAGTATTTT
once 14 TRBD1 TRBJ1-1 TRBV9 CASSITDRDTEAFF TGTGCCAGCAGCATCACGGACAGGGACACTGAAGCTTTCTTT
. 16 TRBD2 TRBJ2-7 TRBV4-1 CASSQEPAGVSYEQYF TGCGCCAGCAGCCAAGAGCCAGCGGGAGTATCCTACGAGCAGTACTTC
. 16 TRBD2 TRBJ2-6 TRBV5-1 CASRVAGVPGANVLTF TGCGCCAGCAGAGTAGCGGGAGTACCTGGGGCCAACGTCCTGACTTTC
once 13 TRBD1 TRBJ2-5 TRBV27 CASSLQGAKTQYF TGTGCCAGCAGTTTACAGGGGGCGAAGACCCAGTACTTC
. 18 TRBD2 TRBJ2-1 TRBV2 CASRARGLADLSDNEQFF TGTGCCAGCAGAGCTCGGGGACTAGCGGACCTCTCAGACAATGAGCAGTTCTTC
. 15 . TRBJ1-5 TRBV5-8 CASSEVPNFNQPQHF TGTGCCAGCAGCGAGGTCCCGAACTTCAATCAGCCCCAGCATTTT
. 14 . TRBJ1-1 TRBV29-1 CSVAVDGGDTEAFF TGCAGCGTTGCGGTAGACGGGGGGGACACTGAAGCTTTCTTT
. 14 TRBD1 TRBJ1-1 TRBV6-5 CASRGTGTNTEAFF TGTGCCAGCAGGGGGACAGGGACGAACACTGAAGCTTTCTTT
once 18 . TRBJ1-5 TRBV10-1 CASSGSGGESGGNQPQHF TGCGCCAGCAGTGGGAGCGGGGGCGAGTCTGGGGGCAATCAGCCCCAGCATTTT
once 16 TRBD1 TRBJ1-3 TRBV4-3 CASSQGDRGPGNTIYF TGCGCCAGCAGCCAAGGCGACAGGGGGCCCGGAAACACCATATATTTT
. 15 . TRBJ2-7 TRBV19 CASSETVGGRDEQYF TGTGCCAGTAGTGAGACCGTCGGGGGGCGAGACGAGCAGTACTTC
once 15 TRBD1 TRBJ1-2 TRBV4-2 CASSQLTGTAYGYTF TGTGCCAGCAGCCAGCTAACCGGGACAGCCTATGGCTACACCTTC
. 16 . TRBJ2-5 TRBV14 CASSPIVTGTRETQYF TGTGCCAGCAGCCCTATTGTAACCGGGACAAGGGAGACCCAGTACTTC
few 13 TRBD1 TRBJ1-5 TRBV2 CASSGQGFQPQHF TGTGCCAGCAGTGGACAGGGTTTTCAGCCCCAGCATTTT
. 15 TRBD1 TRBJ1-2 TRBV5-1 CASSTGQGRNYGYTF TGCGCCAGCAGCACTGGACAGGGAAGGAACTATGGCTACACCTTC
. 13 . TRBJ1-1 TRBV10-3 CAIRGGGNTEAFF TGTGCCATCAGGGGCGGAGGAAACACTGAAGCTTTCTTT
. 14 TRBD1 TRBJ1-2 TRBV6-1 CASRETGGDYGYTF TGTGCCAGCAGAGAGACAGGGGGCGATTATGGCTACACCTTC
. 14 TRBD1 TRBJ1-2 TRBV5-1 CASSGGTVRYGYTF TGCGCCAGCAGCGGAGGGACAGTTCGCTATGGCTACACCTTC
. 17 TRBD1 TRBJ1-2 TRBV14 CASSPYGTGISNYGYTF TGTGCCAGCAGCCCCTACGGGACAGGGATATCTAACTATGGCTACACCTTC
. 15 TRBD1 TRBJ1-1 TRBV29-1 CSVEVTDRGGPEAFF TGCAGCGTTGAAGTCACCGACAGGGGGGGGCCTGAAGCTTTCTTT
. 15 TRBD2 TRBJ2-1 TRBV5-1 CASSLVLAGNPEQFF TGCGCCAGCAGCTTGGTGCTAGCGGGAAACCCTGAGCAGTTCTTC
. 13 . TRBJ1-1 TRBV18 CATSEGRMLEAFF TGTGCCACCTCGGAGGGACGGATGCTTGAAGCTTTCTTT
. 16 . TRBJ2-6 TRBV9 CASTSGGLSGANVLTF TGTGCCAGCACCTCAGGGGGGCTCTCTGGGGCCAACGTCCTGACTTTC
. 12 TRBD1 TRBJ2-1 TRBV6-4 CASGQGPNEQFF TGTGCCAGCGGACAGGGACCAAATGAGCAGTTCTTC
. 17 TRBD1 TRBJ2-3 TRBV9 CASSVGTGGPNGNTQYF TGTGCCAGCAGCGTGGGGACAGGGGGCCCAAATGGGAATACGCAGTATTTT
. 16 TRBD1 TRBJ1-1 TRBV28 CASSLRQGARLAEAFF TGTGCCAGCAGTCTTAGACAGGGGGCACGTTTGGCTGAAGCTTTCTTT